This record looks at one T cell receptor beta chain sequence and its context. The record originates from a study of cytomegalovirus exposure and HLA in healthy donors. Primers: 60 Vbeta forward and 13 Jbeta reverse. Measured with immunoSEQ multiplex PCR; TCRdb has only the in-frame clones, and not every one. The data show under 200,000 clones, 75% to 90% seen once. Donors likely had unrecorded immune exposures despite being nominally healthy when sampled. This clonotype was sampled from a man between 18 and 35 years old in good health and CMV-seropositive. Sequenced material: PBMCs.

CDR3: CASSILGQGPRWAFF. The CDR3 DNA sequence: TGTGCCAGTAGTATCCTGGGACAGGGGCCTCGTTGGGCTTTCTTT. The rearrangement uses TRBV19 and TRBJ1-1, with 10 bases lining up with TRBD1. This CDR3 contains 15 residues. The junction had 12 bases not matched to a gene; V was cut back by 3 bases and J by 11 bases. Germline V gene lookup returns CDR1 LNHDA and CDR2 SQIVND (reference sequence). The variable domain in full, with the rest retrieved from reference TRBV19 and TRBJ1-1, is DGGITQSPKYLFRKEGQNVTLSCEQNLNHDAMYWYRQDPGQGLRLIYYSQIVNDFQKGDIAEGYSVSREKKESFPLTVTSAQKNPTAFYLCASSILGQGPRWAFFGQGTRLTVV.